These 27 T cell receptor beta chains share one sample of origin, sequenced in a study of T cells after yellow fever vaccination. TCRdb re-called the 5' RACE reads through MiXCR, storing one row per CDR3 protein. The table includes approximately 550,000 distinct CDR3 sequences, around 21% detected once. Sample: PBMCs, taken 15 days after the yellow fever booster vaccination. The receptors were gathered from a man aged 25-45 years who received the YFV17D yellow fever vaccine.

This clonotype has just a few counts. CDR3 residues: CASSVVRDSPLHF. CDR3 DNA: TGTGCCAGCAGCGTGGTGAGGGATTCACCCCTCCACTTT. The rearrangement uses TRBV9 and TRBJ1-6, with D uncertain. Germline V gene sequence: CDR1 SGDLS, CDR2 YYNGEE. This CDR3 comprises 13 residues. The V end was cut by 2 bases, the J end by 8 bases, with 8 bases between.

This chain joins TRBV12-3 or TRBV12-4 and TRBJ2-3, with D possibly matching TRBD2 (5 bases). This CDR3 spans 15 amino acids. Trimming shortened V by 7 bases and J by 6 bases, and 20 bases separated the two germline ends. This CDR3 reads CASTTRGGGGDTQYF. The CDR3 DNA is TGTGCCAGCACCACACGGGGTGGTGGCGGTGATACGCAGTATTTT.

This rearrangement joins TRBV20-1 to TRBJ2-3; the match to TRBD2 covers 7 bases. The germline gives CDR1 DFQATT, CDR2 SNEGSKA (reference sequence). V gave up 4 bases and J gave up 4 bases; unmatched junction bases: 2. This CDR3 comprises 12 residues. CDR3 loop: CSANAGADTQYF. The CDR3 coding sequence is TGCAGTGCTAACGCGGGAGCAGATACGCAGTATTTT.

The rearrangement joins TRBV20-1 to TRBJ2-1; tentatively, D is TRBD1 (5 bases). Germline values: CDR1 DFQATT, CDR2 SNEGSKA (reference sequence). V shed 6 bases and J shed 10 bases, with 13 bases lying between them. This CDR3 is built from 11 residues. The CDR3 coding sequence is TGCAGTGCGGTGGGGCGAAACGAGCAGTTCTTC. It specifies CSAVGRNEQFF.

This clonotype has only a few counts. The chain has TRBV29-1 and TRBJ2-5; D is uncertain. This CDR3 is 12 amino acids long. The V gene lost 1 base and the J gene lost 7 bases, with 10 bases spanning the gap. Germline CDR1 SQVTM, CDR2 ANQGSEA. Here the CDR3 reads CSVEADRATQYF. As DNA, the CDR3 is TGCAGCGTTGAAGCGGATCGCGCGACCCAGTACTTC.

This clonotype was counted a few times. The chain recombines TRBV19 with TRBJ1-2, with 9 bases aligning to TRBD1. The V segment lost 7 bases and the J segment 4 bases; nucleotides outside the gene matches: 7. The V gene's germline CDR1 is LNHDA and CDR2 SQIVND (reference sequence). The CDR3 runs 14 residues. CDR3 nucleotides: TGTGCCAGTATGGAGACAGGGGGGATCTATGGCTACACCTTC. This translates into CASMETGGIYGYTF.

This clonotype has a handful of counts. This chain joins TRBV29-1 and TRBJ2-7; D may be TRBD2 (5 bases). This CDR3 spans 15 amino acids. V shed 6 bases and J shed 4 bases, with 22 bases lying between them. Per the germline V gene, CDR1 is SQVTM and CDR2 is ANQGSEA. The CDR3 spells CSVRGLRGDGYEQYF. CDR3 nucleotides: TGCAGCGTCCGCGGCTTACGGGGAGACGGGTACGAGCAGTACTTC.

This clonotype was seen a few times. This sequence joins TRBV7-2 and TRBJ2-6; D possibly matches TRBD1 or TRBD2 (5 bases each). Germline V gene lookup returns CDR1 SGHTA and CDR2 FQGNSA. V was cut by 7 bases and J by 4 bases, with 14 bases left in between. The CDR3 extends over 15 amino acids. CDR3: CASNLWGYGANVLTF. The CDR3 nucleotides read TGTGCCAGCAACCTGTGGGGGTACGGGGCCAACGTCCTGACTTTC.

The V call is TRBV29-1, the J call TRBJ2-4; the match to TRBD2 covers 11 bases. This CDR3 comprises 14 residues. In germline, CDR1 is SQVTM, CDR2 ANQGSEA. Trimming took 6 bases from V and 10 from J; bases not matched to a gene: 11. CDR3 sequence reads: CSVKGLAGRPIQYF. CDR3 DNA: TGCAGCGTCAAAGGACTAGCGGGCCGACCTATTCAGTACTTC.

The genes are TRBV29-1 and TRBJ2-5; TRBD1 matches at 7 bases. This CDR3 is 12 amino acids long. The trim removed 7 bases at V and 3 bases at J, leaving 5 bases unmatched. CDR1 SQVTM and CDR2 ANQGSEA come from the germline V gene. CDR3 residues: CSAAGGKETQYF. CDR3 bases: TGCAGCGCCGCAGGGGGAAAAGAGACCCAGTACTTC. The full variable domain, its missing parts supplied by reference TRBV29-1 and TRBJ2-5, is SAVISQKPSRDICQRGTSLTIQCQVDSQVTMMFWYRQQPGQSLTLIATANQGSEATYESGFVIDKFPISRPNLTFSTLTVSNMSPEDSSIYLCSAAGGKETQYFGPGTRLLVL.

As to this clonotype: Germline is not matched at one junction end, which may reflect a read error. This chain connects TRBV25-1 to TRBJ2-1; 8 bases fit TRBD2. The germline CDR1 and CDR2 sequences are MGHDK and SYGVNS. The CDR3 spans 14 residues. This CDR3 reads CASSISGTYDEQFF. The CDR3 DNA sequence: TGTGCCAGCAGTATTAGCGGGACCTACGATGAGCAGTTCTTC.

CDR3 DNA sequence: TGCGCCAGCAGCCAGGCTAGCGGGAGCGGGGAGCAGTACTTC. Its translation: CASSQASGSGEQYF. V and J are TRBV4-1 and TRBJ2-7, with TRBD2 matching 10 bases. The CDR3 is made up of 14 amino acids. Germline CDR1 is MGHRA and CDR2 is YSYEKL. Trimming at V came to 3 bases and at J to 7 bases, leaving 6 bases not matched to a gene.

This clonotype came up a few times. The chain has TRBV29-1 and TRBJ2-3; D ambiguous. Germline V gives CDR1 SQVTM, CDR2 ANQGSEA. Deletions cut 7 bases from V and 0 bases from J, with 14 bases between. CDR3 size: 14 residues. CDR3 amino acids: CSARSLTSTDTQYF. In DNA form, the CDR3 reads TGCAGCGCCCGCTCTTTGACCAGCACAGATACGCAGTATTTT.

For the CDR3, the DNA is TGTGCCAGCTCCCTCACGGGGGCAGGGAACGAGCAGTACTTC. Amino acids: CASSLTGAGNEQYF. The genes are TRBV18 and TRBJ2-7; perhaps D is TRBD1 or TRBD2 (6 bases each). From germline, CDR1 is KGHSH and CDR2 LQKENI. V lost 6 bases and J 5 bases, leaving 17 bases between the germline ends. The CDR3 length is 14 residues.

This rearrangement joins TRBV5-1 to TRBJ2-4, with D perhaps being TRBD1 or TRBD2 (5 bases each). The CDR3 consists of 14 residues. Deletions cut 4 bases from V and 5 bases from J, with 13 bases between. Per germline, CDR1 SGHRS and CDR2 YFSETQ. CDR3 coding DNA: TGCGCCAGCAGCCTCCACGAGGGGCAAAACATTCAGTACTTC. It yields the protein CASSLHEGQNIQYF.

This clonotype was seen a few times. The chain is built from TRBV2 and TRBJ2-5, with 7 nucleotides matching TRBD1. The CDR3 runs 13 residues. J was trimmed by 4 bases and V by 11 bases; bases with no gene match: 10. Germline V gene data show CDR1 as SNHLY and CDR2 as FYNNEI. The CDR3 nucleotides are TGTGCCGGATTAAGACAGGGTATAGAGACCCAGTACTTC. It translates to CAGLRQGIETQYF. Combining the CDR3 with reference TRBV2 and TRBJ2-5 gives the whole variable domain EPEVTQTPSHQVTQMGQEVILRCVPISNHLYFYWYRQILGQKVEFLVSFYNNEISEKSEIFDDQFSVERPDGSNFTLKIRSTKLEDSAMYFCAGLRQGIETQYFGPGTRLLVL.

This clonotype was seen ten or more times. V usage is TRBV6-2 or TRBV6-3 and J usage is TRBJ2-1; D might be TRBD2 (6 bases). The CDR3 has 11 residues. With 8 bases removed from V and 9 bases from J, the gap between germline ends came to 11 bases. Germline V CDR1 and CDR2: MNHEY, SVGEGT. CDR3 nucleotide sequence: TGTGCCAGCGGGAGGTTGGGTGAGCAGTTCTTC. It encodes CASGRLGEQFF.

The table lists this clonotype with a few counts. Mismatch with germline at one junction end may stem from a read error. V gene TRBV20-1 combines with J gene TRBJ2-5; 7 nucleotides agree with TRBD1. The CDR3 is 12 residues long. The germline gives CDR1 DFQATT, CDR2 SNEGSKA (reference sequence). In DNA form, the CDR3 reads TGCAGTGCTAGATCGGAACAGGGGACCGATAACTTC. Residues: CSARSEQGTDNF.

A few counts support this clonotype. This chain connects TRBV6-1 to TRBJ2-5; the D gene is possibly TRBD2 (6 bases). This CDR3 region has 13 residues. Germline V gene data show CDR1 as MNHNS and CDR2 as SASEGT. V lost 7 bases and J lost 10, with 19 bases in between. The CDR3: CASTLAGSPDQYF. CDR3 in DNA: TGTGCCAGCACATTAGCCGGGAGCCCGGACCAGTACTTC.

The chain uses TRBV5-1 and TRBJ2-3; 10 nucleotides align to TRBD2. The CDR3 runs to 17 residues. V shed 4 bases, J shed 4 bases, and the junction held 12 bases outside the gene matches. The germline CDR1 and CDR2 sequences are SGHRS and YFSETQ. In nucleotides, the CDR3 is TGCGCCAGCAGCCCCTACTTCGTCGGACTAGCGGCAGATACGCAGTATTTT. As protein: CASSPYFVGLAADTQYF.

The table lists this clonotype with a few counts. The chain couples TRBV7-9 to TRBJ2-1; no clear D gene. CDR1 and CDR2 (germline): SEHNR, FQNEAQ (reference sequence). The CDR3 loop spans 15 amino acids. The V gene lost 5 bases and the J gene lost 0 bases, with 11 bases spanning the gap. The CDR3: CASSGGLSSYNEQFF. The CDR3 DNA sequence: TGTGCCAGCAGCGGTGGCCTTAGCTCCTACAATGAGCAGTTCTTC.

In its sample, this clonotype was seen a few times. This chain uses TRBV10-3 with TRBJ2-1; no reliable D call. The germline V gene encodes CDR1 ENHRY and CDR2 SYGVKD. This CDR3 is 11 amino acids long. The V end lost 6 bases, the J end lost 10 bases, and 10 bases lay between the germline ends. This CDR3 reads CAIRAASEQFF. The CDR3 DNA sequence: TGTGCCATCAGGGCAGCGAGCGAGCAGTTCTTC.

The gene calls are TRBV20-1 and TRBJ2-1; no clear D. Trimming pared 0 bases from V and 8 bases from J, leaving 11 bases between. CDR3 length: 13 residues. Germline lookup yields CDR1 DFQATT and CDR2 SNEGSKA (reference sequence). CDR3 in DNA: TGCAGTGCTAGAGATGACGAAAGGGATGAGCAGTTCTTC. As protein: CSARDDERDEQFF.

V usage is TRBV20-1 and J usage is TRBJ1-1; a weak D match, TRBD1 (5 bases). The CDR3 extends over 12 amino acids. Germline V gene data show CDR1 as DFQATT and CDR2 as SNEGSKA (reference sequence). V lost 3 bases, J lost 2 bases, and 7 bases lay in between. CDR3 nucleotides: TGCAGTGCTAGTGGGGCAAACACTGAAGCTTTCTTT. It specifies CSASGANTEAFF.

This clonotype showed up just a few times. V gene TRBV6-5 combines with J gene TRBJ2-7; weak D call: TRBD1 (5 bases). Per germline, CDR1 MNHEY and CDR2 SVGAGI. The CDR3 sequence is 14 residues long. The V end was cut by 4 bases, the J end by 3 bases, with 13 bases between. The DNA for the CDR3 is TGTGCCAGCAGTTCTCAGGCAGGGCGCTACGAGCAGTACTTC. Translating gives CASSSQAGRYEQYF.

The chain has TRBV19 and TRBJ2-5; 8 bases align to TRBD2. After removal of 7 bases from V and 4 bases from J, the junction contained 11 bases not matched to a gene. CDR1 is LNHDA, CDR2 SQIVND, per germline (reference sequence). CDR3 length: 15 amino acids. Here the CDR3 reads CASTTGRGGRETQYF. The CDR3 coding sequence is TGTGCCAGTACTACCGGCCGGGGGGGCAGAGAGACCCAGTACTTC.

This clonotype was seen more than once but under ten times. V gene TRBV10-3 combines with J gene TRBJ2-5; D remains ambiguous. Per germline, CDR1 ENHRY and CDR2 SYGVKD. The CDR3 spans 15 residues. V gave up 5 bases and J gave up 5 bases, with 18 bases separating them. CDR3 coding DNA: TGTGCCATCAGTCGATCAGGTGATGATGGGGAGACCCAGTACTTC. Translated: CAISRSGDDGETQYF.